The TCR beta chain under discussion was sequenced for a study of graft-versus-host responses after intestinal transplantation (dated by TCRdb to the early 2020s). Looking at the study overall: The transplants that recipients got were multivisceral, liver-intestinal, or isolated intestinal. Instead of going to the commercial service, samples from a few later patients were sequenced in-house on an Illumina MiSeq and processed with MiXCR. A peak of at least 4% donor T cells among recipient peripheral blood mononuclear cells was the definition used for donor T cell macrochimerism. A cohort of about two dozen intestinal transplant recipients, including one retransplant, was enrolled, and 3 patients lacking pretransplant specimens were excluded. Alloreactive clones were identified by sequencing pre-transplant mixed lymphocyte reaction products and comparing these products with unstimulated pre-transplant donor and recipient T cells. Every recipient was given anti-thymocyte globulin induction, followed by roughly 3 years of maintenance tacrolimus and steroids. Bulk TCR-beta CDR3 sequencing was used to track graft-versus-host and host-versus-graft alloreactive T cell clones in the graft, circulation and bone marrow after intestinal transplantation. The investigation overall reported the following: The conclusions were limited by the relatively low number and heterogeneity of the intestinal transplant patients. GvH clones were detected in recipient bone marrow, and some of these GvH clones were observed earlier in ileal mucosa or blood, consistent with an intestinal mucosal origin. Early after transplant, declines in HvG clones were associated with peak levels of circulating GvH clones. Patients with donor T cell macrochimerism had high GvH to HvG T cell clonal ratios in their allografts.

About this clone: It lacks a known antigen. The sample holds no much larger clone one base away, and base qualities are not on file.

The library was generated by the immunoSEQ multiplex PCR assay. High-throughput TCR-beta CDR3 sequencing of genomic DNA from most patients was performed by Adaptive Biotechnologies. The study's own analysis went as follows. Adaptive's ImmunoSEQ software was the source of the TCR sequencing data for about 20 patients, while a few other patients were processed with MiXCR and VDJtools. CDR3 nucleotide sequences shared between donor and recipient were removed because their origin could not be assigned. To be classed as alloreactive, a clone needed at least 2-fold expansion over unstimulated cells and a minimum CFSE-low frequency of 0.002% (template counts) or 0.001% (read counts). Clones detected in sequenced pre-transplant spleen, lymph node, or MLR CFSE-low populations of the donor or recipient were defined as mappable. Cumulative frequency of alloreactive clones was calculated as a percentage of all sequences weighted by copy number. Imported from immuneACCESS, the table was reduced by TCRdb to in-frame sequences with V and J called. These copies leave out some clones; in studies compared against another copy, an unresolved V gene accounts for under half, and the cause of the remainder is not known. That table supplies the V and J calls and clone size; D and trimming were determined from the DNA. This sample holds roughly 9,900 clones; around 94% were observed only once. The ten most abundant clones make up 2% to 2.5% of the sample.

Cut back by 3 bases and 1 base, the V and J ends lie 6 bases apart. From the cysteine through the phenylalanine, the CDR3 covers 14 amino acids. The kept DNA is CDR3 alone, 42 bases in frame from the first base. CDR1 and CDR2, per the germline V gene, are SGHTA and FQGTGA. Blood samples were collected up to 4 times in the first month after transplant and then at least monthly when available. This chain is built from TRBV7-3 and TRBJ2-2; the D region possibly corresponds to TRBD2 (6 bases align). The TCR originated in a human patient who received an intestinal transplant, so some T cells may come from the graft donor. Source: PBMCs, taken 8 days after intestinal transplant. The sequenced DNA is TGTGCCAGCAGCTTTAGCGGGAACACCGGGGAGCTGTTTTTT. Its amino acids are CASSFSGNTGELFF.